The 7 T cell receptor beta chains reported below all come from one sample, sequenced in a study of blood T cell repertoires in COVID-19. The method was immunoSEQ multiplex PCR; TCRdb's version includes in-frame clones alone and lacks a portion of them. Here the sample spans a few hundred thousand clones, approximately 88% being singletons. Sequencing was performed on peripheral blood. These receptor sequences come from a man in his forties with acute or convalescent COVID-19.

The CDR3 spells CASVGQPYNEQFF. The CDR3 nucleotides read TGTGCCAGCGTTGGACAACCATACAATGAGCAGTTCTTC. The chain has TRBV12-3 or TRBV12-4 and TRBJ2-1; D possibly corresponds to TRBD1 (5 bases). CDR3 size: 13 residues. Trimming removed 8 bases at V and 4 bases at J, with 12 bases between.

The chain couples TRBV28 to TRBJ2-5, with TRBD1 as a possible D gene (7 bases). Germline CDR1 MDHEN, CDR2 SYDVKM. The CDR3 length is 13 residues. Trimming shortened V by 6 bases and J by 2 bases, and 10 bases separated the two germline ends. This CDR3 is CASRAGQQETQYF. The CDR3 DNA follows: TGTGCCAGCAGGGCGGGACAGCAAGAGACCCAGTACTTC.

This clone was picked up a small number of times. The rearrangement joins TRBV4-2 to TRBJ2-7; D not certain. This CDR3 has 15 residues. V was cut by 0 bases and J by 2 bases, with 11 bases left in between. Germline assignment: CDR1 LGHNA and CDR2 YNFKEQ. This CDR3 reads CASSQDVSPAYEQYF. In nucleotides, the CDR3 is TGTGCCAGCAGCCAAGATGTAAGCCCTGCCTACGAGCAGTACTTC.

The chain is built from TRBV5-1 and TRBJ2-5; tentatively, D is TRBD2 (5 bases). Germline-derived CDR1 and CDR2 are SGHRS and YFSETQ. This CDR3 has 14 amino acids. Trimming left V 2 bases short and J 5 bases short, with 13 bases between. CDR3 sequence: CASSFVGTGETQYF. The DNA for the CDR3 is TGCGCCAGCAGCTTTGTCGGAACGGGGGAGACCCAGTACTTC.

The chain is built from TRBV18 and TRBJ2-5; maybe TRBD2 (6 bases). The CDR3 contains 15 residues. In germline, CDR1 is KGHSH, CDR2 LQKENI. V gave up 6 bases and J gave up 0 bases, with 14 bases separating them. The CDR3 DNA reads as TGTGCCAGCTCTCGAGACCCGGGAGACCAAGAGACCCAGTACTTC. Its translation: CASSRDPGDQETQYF.

The J gene is TRBJ2-7, the V gene TRBV6-5; 9 bases map to TRBD2. CDR1 is MNHEY and CDR2 is SVGAGI in the germline V gene. CDR3 length: 15 residues. With 6 bases clipped from V and 6 bases from J, the junction kept 12 bases outside the gene matches. This CDR3 reads CASRGLARGLGEQYF. The DNA of the CDR3 is TGTGCCAGCAGAGGACTAGCGCGGGGGCTCGGCGAGCAGTACTTC.

The genes are TRBV18 and TRBJ1-1; 7 bases line up with TRBD1. Germline values: CDR1 KGHSH, CDR2 LQKENI. V trimming: 8 bases; J trimming: 3 bases; junction bases outside the gene matches: 3. The length of the CDR3 is 12 residues. Here the CDR3 reads CASTTGDTEAFF. CDR3 DNA: TGTGCCAGCACTACAGGGGACACTGAAGCTTTCTTT.